This T cell receptor (beta chain) came from a study of response to subunit inactivated influenza vaccine. The study, taken as a whole, reports: Each seasonal influenza vaccination, the authors suggested, recruits few new T cells.

The germline CDR1 and CDR2 sequences are MDHEN and SYDVKM. V dropped 2 bases and J dropped 3 bases, with 11 bases sitting between them. The CDR3 is 14 amino acids. TCRdb processed the RT-PCR reads anew with MiXCR; each CDR3 protein has one entry. The sample has under 500,000 distinct CDR3 sequences, approximately 9.9% seen once. As for this clonotype: Its antigen is undetermined.

This chain connects TRBV28 to TRBJ2-7; possibly TRBD1 or TRBD2 for D (5 bases each). The sequence derives from a man aged 50-60 years who received an inactivated influenza vaccine. Source: PBMCs from blood, taken more than 35 days after vaccination. The DNA of the CDR3 is TGTGCCAGCAGTTTAAAGAGAGGGGTCTACGAGCAGTACTTC. Encoded protein: CASSLKRGVYEQYF.